This entry is about one TCR beta chain. Its antigen has not been determined. One base away there is no much larger clone; base qualities are not given. The protocol used for the library was multiplex PCR. Sequenced using an Illumina HiSeq 4000. To build TCR beta libraries, CDR3 regions were amplified by Arm-PCR using iRepertoire HTBI primers. PCR products were gel purified before sequencing. The published analysis was carried out like this. A total of 62 TRBV and 14 TRBJ segments were identified across samples and were used for gene usage analysis of CDR3 amino acid clonotypes. Filtered high-quality paired reads were merged into contigs using COPE and FqMerger. Contigs were aligned with BLAST to IMGT TRBV, TRBD and TRBJ reference genes, and CDR3 was defined per IMGT. Clonotypes above 0.1% frequency were classified as highly expanded clones. Shannon entropy served as the measure of repertoire diversity, while the Gini coefficient captured V-J evenness. A clonotype found in more than one individual was treated as public. Clones were called with MiXCR by TCRdb after fastp trimmed the public reads at Q25, and only in-frame beta chains were retained. Rows with a matching CDR3 protein are joined into one entry that keeps the most common DNA and genes. None of the V and J calls come from the authors' own analysis; TCRdb made them. The sample table lists under 450,000 distinct CDR3 sequences, about a quarter of them with a count of one. The ten largest make up over 25% of the sample.

The sample's time point label is to be understood as: persistent/refractory GD, antithyroid drugs over 5 years with positive TRAb. For both TCR sequencing and RNA sequencing, RNA was extracted from PBMCs using TRIzol. The diagnosis of Graves' disease followed American Thyroid Association guidelines. Recruitment of patients was carried out at an endocrinology department in Xi'an, China. Each patient gave approximately 8.8 milliliters of peripheral blood, collected in an EDTA anticoagulant tube. Ficoll Paque Plus density gradient separation was used to isolate PBMCs, and no additional T cell sorting was done. RNA quality was checked with an Agilent 2100 Bioanalyzer and agarose gel, and concentration with a NanoDrop 2000. These data belong to a study of regulatory T cells in long-lasting Graves disease (dated by TCRdb to the early 2020s). A note on the overall study: To count as having persistent Graves' disease, a patient had to have received antithyroid drug treatment for over 5 years with TSH receptor autoantibodies remaining persistently positive. Patients with persistent Graves' disease were compared with patients with newly diagnosed Graves' disease using TCR sequencing and RNA sequencing of peripheral blood. The study was registered as a clinical trial and conducted in China. TCR sequencing covered some 13 persistent and approximately 20 newly diagnosed Graves' disease patients, approximately 33 samples in total. In the clinical cohort, patients with persistent Graves' disease had used antithyroid drugs for an average of roughly 10 years.

The investigation overall reported the following: Sequencing and analysis were limited to the TCR beta chain. Lower TCR Shannon entropy and fewer highly expanded clones were observed in persistent Graves' disease patients than in newly diagnosed patients, which suggested clonal expansion. TRBV28, TRBJ1-2 and TRBJ2-5 were preferentially used in persistent disease, while TRBV20-1 and TRBJ2-1 were favored in newly diagnosed disease. Because the primary lesion, thyroid tissue, could not be accessed, the study looked at peripheral blood alone. Patients with persistent disease shared more public clonotypes (fewer than 3,000) than newly diagnosed patients did (more than 900). The authors noted that the small sample size was a limitation that may lower accuracy.

V is pared back by 2 bases and J by 0 bases, with 15 bases lying between the germline termini. CDR1 and CDR2 are read off the germline V gene as SGHRS and YFSETQ. From the cysteine through the phenylalanine, the CDR3 covers 16 amino acids. The read is trimmed to its CDR3 DNA, 48 bases read in frame from base 1. Recombination connected TRBV5-1 to TRBJ2-7; the D segment could be TRBD2, given 7 matching bases. The sequence was obtained from a female donor with Graves disease. The sequencing here drew on peripheral blood mononuclear cells (PBMCs), taken when the disease was refractory, from a patient treated with antithyroid drugs. CDR3 loop: CASSFEGGPFSYEQYF. The nucleotide sequence is TGCGCCAGCAGCTTTGAGGGGGGGCCTTTCTCCTACGAGCAGTACTTC. Joined to the reference TRBV5-1 and TRBJ2-7 proteins, this CDR3 gives the full variable domain: KAGVTQTPRYLIKTRGQQVTLSCSPISGHRSVSWYQQTPGQGLQFLFEYFSETQRNKGNFPGRFSGRQFSNSRSEMNVSTLELGDSALYLCASSFEGGPFSYEQYFGPGTRLTVT.